The 18 T cell receptor beta chains below were found in one sample sequenced in a study of blood T cell repertoires in COVID-19. Libraries were prepared by immunoSEQ multiplex PCR; TCRdb keeps only in-frame clonotypes and omits some of them. The table shows around 310,000 clones, with about 90% occurring only once. Sequencing used peripheral blood. These receptors originate from a woman aged 40 to 55 with COVID-19, enrolled during active disease.

V gene TRBV5-1 combines with J gene TRBJ2-7; tentatively, D is TRBD1 (5 bases). Germline V CDR1 and CDR2: SGHRS, YFSETQ. This CDR3 region has 13 residues. Trimming removed 3 bases from V and 1 base from J, with 8 bases in between. Here the CDR3 reads CASSSGHSYEQYF. The DNA of the CDR3 is TGCGCCAGCAGCTCTGGACATTCCTACGAGCAGTACTTC.

Concerning this clone: The sample holds other DNA sequences that translate to the same CDR3. V gene TRBV7-9 combines with J gene TRBJ1-5; TRBD1 is a possible D gene (6 bases). This CDR3 is 17 amino acids long. V was clipped by 3 bases and J by 0 bases, with 15 bases between them. Looked up from germline, CDR1 is SEHNR and CDR2 is FQNEAQ (reference sequence). CDR3 region: CASSLGAVDLSNQPQHF. In DNA, the CDR3 is TGTGCCAGCAGCTTGGGGGCCGTTGACCTTAGCAATCAGCCCCAGCATTTT.

The chain recombines TRBV6-5 with TRBJ1-4; D gene uncertain. This CDR3 has 13 amino acids. Germline values: CDR1 MNHEY, CDR2 SVGAGI. With 6 bases removed from V and 4 bases from J, the gap between germline ends came to 9 bases. Written as DNA, the CDR3 is TGTGCCAGCAGGAGAACCTATAATGAAAAACTGTTTTTT. Translating it yields CASRRTYNEKLFF.

V gene TRBV12-3 or TRBV12-4 combines with J gene TRBJ2-1; TRBD2 might be the D (6 bases). CDR3 length equals 13 residues. Trimming took off 6 bases at V and 10 bases at J, with 16 bases between the two ends. The CDR3: CASRGDSLGEQFF. The CDR3 DNA reads as TGTGCCAGCAGGGGGGACTCCCTAGGGGAGCAGTTCTTC.

The count of this clone is one. The chain employs TRBV27 and TRBJ2-7; the match to TRBD2 covers 8 bases. The CDR3 length is 17 residues. The germline V gene encodes CDR1 MNHEY and CDR2 SMNVEV (reference sequence). Trimming removed 3 bases from V and 3 bases from J; junction bases left unmatched: 13. CDR3 residues: CASSFSDGAGGFYEQYF. The CDR3 coding sequence is TGTGCCAGCAGTTTTTCCGATGGGGCGGGAGGTTTCTACGAGCAGTACTTC.

The chain recombines TRBV21-1 with TRBJ2-2; the D call in the table, TRBD1, was not verified against the DNA. TRBV21-1 is reported as a pseudogene. This CDR3 is built from 16 residues. The CDR3 loop is CASIPGTGANTGELFF. CDR3 nucleotide sequence: TGTGCCAGCATCCCCGGGACAGGGGCGAACACCGGGGAGCTGTTTTTT.

The table lists this clone with a count of one. The J gene is TRBJ1-4, the V gene TRBV4-3; 8 bases fit TRBD1. This CDR3 spans 15 amino acids. V shed 4 bases, J shed 8 bases, and the junction held 9 bases outside the gene matches. CDR1 is LGHNA, CDR2 YSLEER, per germline. CDR3 sequence reads: CASSRGQGLGEKLFF. CDR3 DNA sequence: TGCGCCAGCAGCCGAGGACAGGGTTTGGGGGAAAAACTGTTTTTT.

As DNA, the CDR3 is TGTGCCAGCAGCCTCCGAACTAATAGCAATCAGCCCCAGCATTTT. Translating it yields CASSLRTNSNQPQHF. The V gene is TRBV7-2, the J gene TRBJ1-5; D is uncertain. Trimming cost V 5 bases and J 0 bases, with 11 bases left between them. From germline, CDR1 is SGHTA and CDR2 FQGNSA. The CDR3 is 15 residues long.

This clone was seen a few times. At one boundary the junction diverges from the germline segment, which might be a read error. The chain carries TRBV6-5 and TRBJ2-2, with 8 bases matching TRBD1. The CDR3 contains 13 residues. Germline loops: CDR1 MNHEY, CDR2 SVGAGI. Here the CDR3 DNA reads TGTGCCTGTCACAGGGGGGACACAGGGGAGCTGTTTTTT. Amino acids: CACHRGDTGELFF.

The rearrangement uses TRBV28 and TRBJ1-1, with D unclear. This CDR3 spans 12 amino acids. Germline CDR1 is MDHEN and CDR2 is SYDVKM. V gave up 6 bases and J gave up 0 bases, with 5 bases separating them. DNA for the CDR3: TGTGCCAGCAGCCTAATGAACACTGAAGCTTTCTTT. As protein: CASSLMNTEAFF.

CDR3 in amino acids: CASSLGWDRGNTEAFF. The CDR3 DNA is TGTGCCAGCAGCTTGGGGTGGGACAGGGGGAACACTGAAGCTTTCTTT. The rearrangement joins TRBV5-8 to TRBJ1-1; 10 nucleotides agree with TRBD1. The ends lost 0 bases at V and 1 base at J; junction bases unmatched: 3. The V gene's germline CDR1 is SGHTS and CDR2 YDEGEE. This CDR3 is 16 amino acids long.

In its sample, this clone was seen once. The chain's CDR3 is CASSSVQGRTGNTIYF. The CDR3 coding sequence is TGCGCCAGCAGCTCCGTACAGGGGCGGACTGGAAACACCATATATTTT. The chain links TRBV5-1 to TRBJ1-3; 7 nucleotides align to TRBD1. Germline V gives CDR1 SGHRS, CDR2 YFSETQ. This CDR3 has 16 residues. After removal of 3 bases from V and 2 bases from J, the junction contained 8 bases not matched to a gene.

The rearrangement links TRBV3-1 (or the pseudogene TRBV3-2) to TRBJ2-1, with D perhaps matching TRBD2 (5 bases). Germline CDR1 reads LGHDT; CDR2 reads YNNKEL (reference sequence). This CDR3 spans 14 amino acids. V was cut by 6 bases and J by 6 bases, with 15 bases left in between. CDR3 region: CASRVRGSVNEQFF. CDR3 in DNA: TGTGCCAGCAGAGTACGGGGTTCCGTCAATGAGCAGTTCTTC.

The chain joins TRBV30 to TRBJ1-2; 9 positions agree with TRBD1. With 5 bases clipped from V and 5 bases from J, the junction kept 6 bases outside the gene matches. Germline CDR1 is GTSNPN and CDR2 is SVGIG (reference sequence). This CDR3 contains 13 residues. The CDR3 reads CAWETGTGYGYTF. CDR3 coding DNA: TGTGCCTGGGAAACCGGGACAGGGTATGGCTACACCTTC.

The sample holds one count of this clone. This chain joins TRBV27 and TRBJ2-7; weak D call: TRBD1 (6 bases). Germline V CDR1 and CDR2: MNHEY, SMNVEV (reference sequence). V was shortened by 4 bases and J by 4 bases, with 11 bases between the two germline ends. The CDR3 contains 13 residues. CDR3 amino acids: CASSWGLSYEQYF. The CDR3 DNA sequence: TGTGCCAGCAGTTGGGGGCTAAGTTACGAGCAGTACTTC.

CDR3 sequence: CASSQVGADQPQHF. CDR3 coding DNA: TGTGCCAGCAGCCAAGTGGGGGCAGATCAGCCCCAGCATTTT. The V gene is TRBV4-2, the J gene TRBJ1-5; weak D call: TRBD1 (6 bases). This CDR3 comprises 14 residues. From germline, CDR1 is LGHNA and CDR2 YNFKEQ. V shed 1 base and J shed 5 bases, with 9 bases lying between them.

The chain has TRBV9 and TRBJ2-2; no clear D gene. V was shortened by 4 bases and J by 5 bases, with 9 bases between the two germline ends. The CDR3 sequence is 13 residues long. The V gene's germline CDR1 is SGDLS and CDR2 YYNGEE. In DNA, the CDR3 is TGTGCCAGCAGCCCACGCAGGACCGGGGAGCTGTTTTTT. Its translation is CASSPRRTGELFF.

The genes are TRBV7-2 and TRBJ2-1, with D perhaps matching TRBD2 (5 bases). The CDR3 is made up of 13 amino acids. From germline, CDR1 is SGHTA and CDR2 FQGNSA. The V and J ends lost 11 bases and 4 bases respectively, with 15 bases between them. CDR3 sequence: CAARLATYNEQFF. CDR3 nucleotide sequence: TGTGCCGCGCGGTTAGCGACTTACAATGAGCAGTTCTTC.